This T cell receptor (beta chain) appears in the sequencing data of a study of cytomegalovirus exposure and HLA in healthy donors. Study-level points and caveats: The study flagged some 180 TCR beta chains as cytomegalovirus-associated. Highly shared sequence variants in one cluster were likely a sequencing artifact.

This CDR3 has 15 residues. V was pared by 4 bases and J by 8 bases, with 18 bases between. Germline V gene data show CDR1 as SGHKS and CDR2 as YYEKEE (reference sequence). 60 Vbeta and 13 Jbeta primers were used in PCR. Sequencing used immunoSEQ multiplex PCR; TCRdb keeps in-frame clones, though not all of them. Among nearly 110,000 clones listed, more than 70% were seen once. This clone was detected only once. Its matching antigen is unknown. Sequenced: PBMCs. The source of this sequence is a middle-aged man in good health and CMV-seronegative. V and J are TRBV5-5 and TRBJ1-4; D possibly corresponds to TRBD1 (6 bases). Here the CDR3 reads CASSQTTQGREKLFF. The CDR3 DNA is TGTGCCAGCAGCCAGACGACACAGGGAAGAGAAAAACTGTTTTTT.